This TCR beta chain was sequenced for a study of technical replicates of blood from several donors. This clone was detected only once. Trimming pared 0 bases from V and 5 bases from J, leaving 10 bases between. Per the germline V gene, CDR1 is MNHEY and CDR2 is SVGAGI. There are 14 residues in the CDR3. TCRdb's copy holds only in-frame clones and misses some; the assay was immunoSEQ multiplex PCR. In the table there are 75,000 to 100,000 clones, around 96% of which are singletons. The receptor comes from a human donor in good health. Sequences were obtained from T cells isolated from PBMCs. The gene calls are TRBV6-5 and TRBJ1-2; perhaps TRBD1 as D (5 bases). The CDR3, as DNA: TGTGCCAGCAGTTACTCGGCAGGGCCATATGGCTACACCTTC. This translates into CASSYSAGPYGYTF.